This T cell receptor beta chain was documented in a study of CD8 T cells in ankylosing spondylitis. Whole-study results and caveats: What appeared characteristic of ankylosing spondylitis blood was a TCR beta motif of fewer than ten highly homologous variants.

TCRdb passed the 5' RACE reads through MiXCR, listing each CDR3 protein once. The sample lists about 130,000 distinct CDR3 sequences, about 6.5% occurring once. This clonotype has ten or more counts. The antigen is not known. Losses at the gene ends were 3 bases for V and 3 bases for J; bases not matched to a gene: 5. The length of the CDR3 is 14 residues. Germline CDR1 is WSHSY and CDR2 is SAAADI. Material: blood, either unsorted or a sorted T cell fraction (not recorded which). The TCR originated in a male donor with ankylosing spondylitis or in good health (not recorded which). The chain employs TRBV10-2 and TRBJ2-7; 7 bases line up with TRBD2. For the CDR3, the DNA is TGCGCCAGCAGTGATACGGGGGGAATCTACGAGCAGTACTTC. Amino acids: CASSDTGGIYEQYF.